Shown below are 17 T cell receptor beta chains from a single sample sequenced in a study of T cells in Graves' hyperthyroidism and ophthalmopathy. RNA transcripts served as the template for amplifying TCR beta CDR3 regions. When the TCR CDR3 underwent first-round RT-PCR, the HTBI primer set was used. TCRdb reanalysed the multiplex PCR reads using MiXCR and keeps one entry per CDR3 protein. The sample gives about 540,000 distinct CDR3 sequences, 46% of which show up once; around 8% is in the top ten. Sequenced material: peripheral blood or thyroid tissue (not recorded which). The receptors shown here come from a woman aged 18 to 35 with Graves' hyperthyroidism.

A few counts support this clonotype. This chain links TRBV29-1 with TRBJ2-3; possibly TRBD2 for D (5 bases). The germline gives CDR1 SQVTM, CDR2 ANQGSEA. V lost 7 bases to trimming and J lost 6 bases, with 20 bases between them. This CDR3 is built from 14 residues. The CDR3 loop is CSAPRGGVRDTQYF. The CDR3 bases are TGCAGCGCCCCGCGAGGAGGAGTTCGTGATACGCAGTATTTT.

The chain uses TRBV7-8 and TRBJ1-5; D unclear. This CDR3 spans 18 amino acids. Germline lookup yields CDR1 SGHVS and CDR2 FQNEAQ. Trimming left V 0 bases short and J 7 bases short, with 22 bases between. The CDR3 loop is CASSLAAGGRTNVQPQHF. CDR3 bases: TGTGCCAGCAGCTTAGCCGCGGGAGGGCGCACTAATGTACAGCCCCAGCATTTT. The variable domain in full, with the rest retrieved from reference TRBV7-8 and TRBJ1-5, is GAGVSQSPRYKVAKRGQDVALRCDPISGHVSLFWYQQALGQGPEFLTYFQNEAQLDKSGLPSDRFFAERPEGSVSTLKIQRTQQEDSAVYLCASSLAAGGRTNVQPQHFGDGTRLSIL.

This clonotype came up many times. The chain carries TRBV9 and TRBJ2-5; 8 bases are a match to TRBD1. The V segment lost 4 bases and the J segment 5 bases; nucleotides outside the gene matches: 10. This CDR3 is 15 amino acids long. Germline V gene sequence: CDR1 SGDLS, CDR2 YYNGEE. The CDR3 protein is CASSRDRGDLETQYF. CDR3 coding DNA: TGTGCCAGCAGCCGCGACAGGGGTGATTTGGAGACCCAGTACTTC.

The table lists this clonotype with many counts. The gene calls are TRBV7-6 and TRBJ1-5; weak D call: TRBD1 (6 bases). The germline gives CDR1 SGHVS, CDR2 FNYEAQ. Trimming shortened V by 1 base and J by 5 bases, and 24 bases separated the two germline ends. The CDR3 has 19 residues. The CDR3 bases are TGTGCCAGCAGCTTAGTCGTGGGGGCAGGGGAGTATCATGATCAGCCCCAGCATTTT. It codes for CASSLVVGAGEYHDQPQHF. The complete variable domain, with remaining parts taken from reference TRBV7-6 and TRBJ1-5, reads GAGVSQSPRYKVTKRGQDVALRCDPISGHVSLYWYRQALGQGPEFLTYFNYEAQQDKSGLPNDRFSAERPEGSISTLTIQRTEQRDSAMYRCASSLVVGAGEYHDQPQHFGDGTRLSIL.

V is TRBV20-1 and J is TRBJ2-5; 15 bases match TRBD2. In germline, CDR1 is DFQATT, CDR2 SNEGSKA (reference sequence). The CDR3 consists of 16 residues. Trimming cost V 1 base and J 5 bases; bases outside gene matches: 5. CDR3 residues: CSARGWTSGRGETQYF. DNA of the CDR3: TGCAGTGCTAGAGGGTGGACTAGCGGGAGGGGGGAGACCCAGTACTTC.

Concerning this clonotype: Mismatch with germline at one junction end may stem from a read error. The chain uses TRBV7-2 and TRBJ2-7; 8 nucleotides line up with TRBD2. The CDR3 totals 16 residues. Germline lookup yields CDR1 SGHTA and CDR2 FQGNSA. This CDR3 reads CASSRLVTSADYEQYF. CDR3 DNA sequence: TGCGCCAGCAGTCGCCTAGTGACTAGCGCCGACTACGAGCAGTACTTC.

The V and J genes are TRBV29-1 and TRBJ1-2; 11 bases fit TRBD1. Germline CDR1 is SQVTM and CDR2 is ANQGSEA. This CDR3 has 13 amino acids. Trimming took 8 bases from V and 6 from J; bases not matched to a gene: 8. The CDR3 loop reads CSLGTGGNHGYTF. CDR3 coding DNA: TGCAGCTTAGGGACAGGGGGTAATCATGGCTACACCTTC.

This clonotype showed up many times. The CDR3 here is CASSLADSSNQPQHF. The DNA for the CDR3 is TGTGCCAGCAGCTTGGCCGACAGTAGCAATCAGCCCCAGCATTTT. This chain joins TRBV7-8 and TRBJ1-5; possible D gene TRBD1, 5 bases. V lost 3 bases to trimming and J lost 0 bases, with 9 bases between them. The CDR3 runs to 15 residues. CDR1 SGHVS and CDR2 FQNEAQ come from the germline V gene.

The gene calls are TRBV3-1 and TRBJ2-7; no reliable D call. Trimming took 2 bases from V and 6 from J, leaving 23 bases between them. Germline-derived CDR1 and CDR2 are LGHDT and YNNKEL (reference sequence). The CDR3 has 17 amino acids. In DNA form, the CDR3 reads TGTGCCAGCAGCCAAATCAAGTCCCGGGCGTCAAGTTCCGAGCAGTACTTC. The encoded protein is CASSQIKSRASSSEQYF.

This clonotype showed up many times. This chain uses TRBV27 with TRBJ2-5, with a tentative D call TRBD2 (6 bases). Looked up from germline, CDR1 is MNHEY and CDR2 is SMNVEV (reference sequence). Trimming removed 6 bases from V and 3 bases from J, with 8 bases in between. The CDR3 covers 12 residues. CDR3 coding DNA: TGTGCCAGCAGCGGCGGGGAAGAGACCCAGTACTTC. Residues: CASSGGEETQYF.

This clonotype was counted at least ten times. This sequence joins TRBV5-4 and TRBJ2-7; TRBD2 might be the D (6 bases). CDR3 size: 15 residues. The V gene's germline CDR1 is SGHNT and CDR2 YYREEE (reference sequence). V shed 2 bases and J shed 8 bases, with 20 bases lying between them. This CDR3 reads CASSLAGTGVWKQYF. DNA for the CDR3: TGTGCCAGCAGCTTAGCCGGGACTGGGGTTTGGAAGCAGTACTTC.

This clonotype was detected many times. This CDR3 reads CATSSDRGIMTQHF. CDR3 bases: TGTGCCACCAGCAGCGACAGGGGCATCATGACCCAGCATTTT. This chain joins TRBV15 and TRBJ1-5, with TRBD1 matching over 8 bases. The germline V gene has CDR1 LNHNV and CDR2 YYDKDF (reference sequence). V trimming: 3 bases; J trimming: 11 bases; junction bases outside the gene matches: 9. This CDR3 has 14 residues.

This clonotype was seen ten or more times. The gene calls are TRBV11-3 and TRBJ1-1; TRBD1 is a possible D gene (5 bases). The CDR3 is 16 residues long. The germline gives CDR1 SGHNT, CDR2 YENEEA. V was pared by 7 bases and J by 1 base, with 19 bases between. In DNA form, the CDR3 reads TGTGCCAGCACCGAGGGCAGGGTGTCCTGGAACACTGAAGCTTTCTTT. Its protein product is CASTEGRVSWNTEAFF.

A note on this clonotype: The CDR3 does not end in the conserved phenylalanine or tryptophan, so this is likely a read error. The CDR3 region has the DNA TGCAGCGTGTATTACCGGGACGGGTGGGTCGGGGAGCTGTTTTCT. Its translation is CSVYYRDGWVGELFS. V gene TRBV29-1 combines with J gene TRBJ2-2; D tentatively reads TRBD1 or TRBD2 (5 bases each). The CDR3 sequence is 15 residues long. V shed 6 bases and J shed 7 bases, with 21 bases lying between them. Germline V lookup: CDR1 SQVTM, CDR2 ANQGSEA.

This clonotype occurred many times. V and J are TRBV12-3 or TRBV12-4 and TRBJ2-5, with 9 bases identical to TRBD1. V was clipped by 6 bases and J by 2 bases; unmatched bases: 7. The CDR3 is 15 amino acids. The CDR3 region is CASSEPDRGQETQYF. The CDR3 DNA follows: TGTGCCAGCAGCGAGCCAGACAGGGGGCAAGAGACCCAGTACTTC.

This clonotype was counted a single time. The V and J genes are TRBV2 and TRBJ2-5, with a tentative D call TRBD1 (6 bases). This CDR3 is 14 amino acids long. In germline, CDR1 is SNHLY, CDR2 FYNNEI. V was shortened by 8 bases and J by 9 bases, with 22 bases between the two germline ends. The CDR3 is CASGGPTGDLAQYF. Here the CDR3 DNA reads TGTGCCAGCGGAGGACCGACAGGTGATTTGGCCCAGTACTTC.

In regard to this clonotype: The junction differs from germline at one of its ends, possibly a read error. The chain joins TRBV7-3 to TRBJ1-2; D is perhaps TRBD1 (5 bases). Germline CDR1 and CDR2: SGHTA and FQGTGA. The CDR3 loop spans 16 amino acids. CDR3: CANSVTPDITNYGYTF. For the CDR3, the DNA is TGTGCCAACAGCGTAACTCCGGACATAACTAACTATGGCTACACCTTC.